These T cell receptor beta chains were read from a single sample in a study of blood T cell repertoires in COVID-19. The protocol was immunoSEQ multiplex PCR, while the TCRdb copy is restricted to in-frame clones and leaves out a portion. Found here are around 250,000 clones, roughly 88% of them singletons; the top ten hold approximately 3%. Sequenced material: peripheral blood. These receptors all stem from a woman in her thirties with active or convalescent COVID-19. CDR3s include the opening cysteine and the closing phenylalanine or tryptophan. The order of the fields is D gene, J gene, V gene, clone size, CDR3 protein, CDR3 DNA. The D gene is left open where the match is weak. Rows give clone size only sometimes, using once, few, many, or a class for an expanded clone.

D gene: TRBD2
J gene: TRBJ2-7
V gene: TRBV7-2
clone size: -
CDR3 protein: CASSLGTTVTYEQYF
CDR3 DNA: TGTGCCAGCAGCCTCGGGACTACAGTGACCTACGAGCAGTACTTC

D gene: -
J gene: TRBJ1-1
V gene: TRBV14
clone size: -
CDR3 protein: CASSQGYGAFF
CDR3 DNA: TGTGCCAGCAGCCAAGGATACGGGGCTTTCTTT

D gene: -
J gene: TRBJ1-5
V gene: TRBV11-3
clone size: -
CDR3 protein: CASTPGVAQPQHF
CDR3 DNA: TGTGCCAGCACCCCCGGGGTAGCCCAGCCCCAGCATTTT

D gene: TRBD2
J gene: TRBJ2-2
V gene: TRBV4-2
clone size: -
CDR3 protein: CASSQGGSGGELFF
CDR3 DNA: TGTGCCAGCAGCCAGGGAGGGTCTGGGGGGGAGCTGTTTTTT

D gene: -
J gene: TRBJ1-2
V gene: TRBV7-9
clone size: -
CDR3 protein: CASSPLDGYTF
CDR3 DNA: TGTGCCAGCAGCCCGCTAGATGGCTACACCTTC

D gene: -
J gene: TRBJ1-1
V gene: TRBV5-1
clone size: -
CDR3 protein: CASSLQGSNTEAFF
CDR3 DNA: TGCGCCAGCAGCTTGCAGGGCTCGAACACTGAAGCTTTCTTT

D gene: TRBD1
J gene: TRBJ1-2
V gene: TRBV6-5
clone size: -
CDR3 protein: CASSYDRAYGYTF
CDR3 DNA: TGTGCCAGCAGTTACGACAGGGCCTATGGCTACACCTTC

D gene: -
J gene: TRBJ1-5
V gene: TRBV10-3
clone size: -
CDR3 protein: CAISESGGPRSLQPQHF
CDR3 DNA: TGTGCCATCAGTGAGTCGGGGGGTCCACGAAGCTTACAGCCCCAGCATTTT

D gene: -
J gene: TRBJ1-2
V gene: TRBV5-4
clone size: -
CDR3 protein: CASSWTAAGHGYTF
CDR3 DNA: TGTGCCAGCAGCTGGACCGCCGCAGGGCATGGCTACACCTTC

D gene: -
J gene: TRBJ1-2
V gene: TRBV21-1
clone size: -
CDR3 protein: CASSNPRQSGGYTF
CDR3 DNA: TGTGCCAGCAGCAATCCGCGCCAATCGGGAGGCTACACCTTC

D gene: TRBD1
J gene: TRBJ2-7
V gene: TRBV3-1/TRBV3-2
clone size: -
CDR3 protein: CASSRDRETYEQYF
CDR3 DNA: TGTGCCAGCAGCCGGGACAGAGAAACCTACGAGCAGTACTTC

D gene: TRBD1
J gene: TRBJ1-2
V gene: TRBV6-1
clone size: -
CDR3 protein: CASSEINRGRDGYTF
CDR3 DNA: TGTGCCAGCAGTGAAATAAACAGGGGGCGAGATGGCTACACCTTC

D gene: -
J gene: TRBJ1-4
V gene: TRBV9
clone size: few
CDR3 protein: CASSVGDKATNEKLFF
CDR3 DNA: TGTGCCAGCAGCGTAGGGGACAAAGCAACTAATGAAAAACTGTTTTTT

D gene: -
J gene: TRBJ1-1
V gene: TRBV6-5
clone size: -
CDR3 protein: CASSSLYEAFF
CDR3 DNA: TGTGCCAGCAGTTCCTTATATGAAGCTTTCTTT

D gene: -
J gene: TRBJ1-2
V gene: TRBV19
clone size: many
CDR3 protein: CASRRDGVYGYTF
CDR3 DNA: TGTGCCAGTAGGCGGGACGGTGTCTATGGCTACACCTTC

D gene: TRBD1
J gene: TRBJ1-3
V gene: TRBV7-2
clone size: -
CDR3 protein: CASGRQGNSGNTIYF
CDR3 DNA: TGTGCCAGCGGACGACAGGGCAACTCTGGAAACACCATATATTTT

D gene: -
J gene: TRBJ1-1
V gene: TRBV5-6
clone size: -
CDR3 protein: CASRRGAMIQNTEAFF
CDR3 DNA: TGTGCCAGCAGGCGCGGGGCGATGATCCAGAACACTGAAGCTTTCTTT

D gene: -
J gene: TRBJ1-2
V gene: TRBV5-4
clone size: -
CDR3 protein: CASSTSGTNGYTF
CDR3 DNA: TGTGCCAGCAGCACCTCCGGGACAAATGGCTACACCTTC

D gene: -
J gene: TRBJ1-5
V gene: TRBV6-5
clone size: -
CDR3 protein: CASRTGTLQPQHF
CDR3 DNA: TGTGCCAGCAGGACCGGGACACTTCAGCCCCAGCATTTT

D gene: TRBD1
J gene: TRBJ1-1
V gene: TRBV11-3
clone size: -
CDR3 protein: CASSADREQAFF
CDR3 DNA: TGTGCCAGCAGCGCAGACAGGGAGCAGGCTTTCTTT

D gene: TRBD1
J gene: TRBJ2-5
V gene: TRBV6-5
clone size: -
CDR3 protein: CASSYRDRSETQYF
CDR3 DNA: TGTGCCAGCAGTTATAGGGACAGGTCGGAGACCCAGTACTTC

D gene: -
J gene: TRBJ2-7
V gene: TRBV5-1
clone size: once
CDR3 protein: CASSLSGPYEQYF
CDR3 DNA: TGCGCCAGCAGCTTATCGGGTCCCTACGAGCAGTACTTC

D gene: TRBD1
J gene: TRBJ2-7
V gene: TRBV18
clone size: -
CDR3 protein: CASSSGQGGEQYF
CDR3 DNA: TGTGCCAGCTCATCCGGACAGGGTGGCGAGCAGTACTTC

D gene: TRBD1
J gene: TRBJ1-6
V gene: TRBV9
clone size: once
CDR3 protein: CASSEQGASGSPLHF
CDR3 DNA: TGTGCCAGCAGCGAACAGGGGGCCTCTGGGTCACCCCTCCACTTT

D gene: -
J gene: TRBJ1-2
V gene: TRBV18
clone size: -
CDR3 protein: CASSPGQSPNYGYTF
CDR3 DNA: TGTGCCAGCTCACCAGGACAGTCCCCTAACTATGGCTACACCTTC

D gene: -
J gene: TRBJ2-7
V gene: TRBV27
clone size: -
CDR3 protein: CASSLRHSPTYEQYF
CDR3 DNA: TGTGCCAGCAGTTTAAGGCACAGCCCAACCTACGAGCAGTACTTC

D gene: -
J gene: TRBJ1-6
V gene: TRBV27
clone size: -
CDR3 protein: CASRAGALWSSPLHF
CDR3 DNA: TGTGCCAGCAGGGCGGGGGCTTTATGGAGTTCACCCCTCCACTTT

D gene: -
J gene: TRBJ2-1
V gene: TRBV29-1
clone size: -
CDR3 protein: CSVFTGPSYNEQFF
CDR3 DNA: TGCAGCGTCTTTACAGGGCCCTCCTACAATGAGCAGTTCTTC

D gene: TRBD1
J gene: TRBJ1-6
V gene: TRBV7-2
clone size: -
CDR3 protein: CASSLAEGARSPLHF
CDR3 DNA: TGTGCCAGCAGCTTAGCGGAGGGGGCTAGGTCACCCCTCCACTTT

D gene: -
J gene: TRBJ2-5
V gene: TRBV7-2
clone size: -
CDR3 protein: CASSFGGPETQYF
CDR3 DNA: TGTGCCAGCAGCTTCGGGGGGCCCGAGACCCAGTACTTC

D gene: TRBD1
J gene: TRBJ2-1
V gene: TRBV19
clone size: -
CDR3 protein: CASSAPGTGYNEQFF
CDR3 DNA: TGTGCCAGTAGTGCCCCAGGGACAGGCTACAATGAGCAGTTCTTC

D gene: -
J gene: TRBJ1-1
V gene: TRBV7-2
clone size: -
CDR3 protein: CASSLDTGFEAFF
CDR3 DNA: TGTGCCAGCAGCTTAGATACGGGGTTTGAAGCTTTCTTT

D gene: TRBD1
J gene: TRBJ2-5
V gene: TRBV28
clone size: -
CDR3 protein: CASSQPGQGAETQYF
CDR3 DNA: TGTGCCAGCAGTCAGCCGGGACAGGGGGCAGAGACCCAGTACTTC